The 15 T cell receptor beta chains below come from one sample, sequenced in a study of CD8+CD57+ T cells in acquired aplastic anemia. Genomic DNA provided the template from which TCR beta VDJ and CDR3 profiles were obtained. One entry per CDR3 protein results from TCRdb running MiXCR on the reads. The sample lists about 190,000 distinct CDR3 sequences; less than 70% were seen once. The sample comprised sorted CD4+, CD8+, or CD8+CD57+ T cells (not recorded which) from PBMCs. The receptors were sampled from a human donor in good health, serving as a control.

The chain couples TRBV25-1 to TRBJ1-5, with unresolved D. The CDR3 is 15 amino acids. The V end lost 3 bases, the J end lost 0 bases, and 9 bases lay between the germline ends. Germline V gene lookup returns CDR1 MGHDK and CDR2 SYGVNS. The DNA of the CDR3 is TGTGCCAGCAGTGAGGGGAAATATAGCAATCAGCCCCAGCATTTT. This translates into CASSEGKYSNQPQHF.

The chain combines TRBV19 with TRBJ2-1, with D perhaps TRBD1 (5 bases). V was clipped by 5 bases and J by 4 bases, with 12 bases between them. The CDR3 is made up of 14 amino acids. CDR1 is LNHDA and CDR2 is SQIVND in the germline V gene (reference sequence). CDR3: CASSPRQRYNEQFF. CDR3 coding DNA: TGTGCCAGTAGTCCCCGACAGCGTTACAATGAGCAGTTCTTC.

The chain employs TRBV25-1 and TRBJ1-6; unclear D gene. This CDR3 region has 14 residues. V lost 1 base and J 13 bases, leaving 14 bases between the germline ends. Per the germline V gene, CDR1 is MGHDK and CDR2 is SYGVNS. The CDR3 here is CASSELGINPPLHF. CDR3 DNA: TGTGCCAGCAGTGAATTGGGGATTAATCCGCCCCTCCACTTT.

This clonotype was picked up many times. CDR3 DNA: TGTGCCAGCAGCTTAACTGCCCCCGGGACAGGGGGACTTATGAACACTGAAGCTTTCTTT. The encoded protein is CASSLTAPGTGGLMNTEAFF. This chain links TRBV7-3 with TRBJ1-1, with 11 bases that match TRBD1. V shed 0 bases, J shed 0 bases, and the junction held 12 bases outside the gene matches. Germline CDR1 and CDR2: SGHTA and FQGTGA. The CDR3 has 20 residues.

This clonotype was observed many times. The rearrangement uses TRBV20-1 and TRBJ1-5; 7 bases map to TRBD1. Germline V gene data show CDR1 as DFQATT and CDR2 as SNEGSKA (reference sequence). The CDR3 length is 12 residues. Losses at the gene ends were 4 bases for V and 4 bases for J; bases not matched to a gene: 1. The CDR3 nucleotides are TGCAGTGCTACAGGGGGTAATCAGCCCCAGCATTTT. Translated: CSATGGNQPQHF.

This chain connects TRBV9 to TRBJ1-5; 9 nucleotides align to TRBD1. The CDR3 runs 15 residues. Germline CDR1 reads SGDLS; CDR2 reads YYNGEE. V lost 3 bases and J lost 5; bases outside the gene matches: 6. This CDR3 reads CASSAGTGRDQPQHF. The CDR3 coding sequence is TGTGCCAGCAGCGCCGGGACAGGGAGGGATCAGCCCCAGCATTTT.

Concerning this clonotype: This may be a read error, as it is one base from a much larger clone. This chain connects TRBV19 to TRBJ2-1, with TRBD1 matching over 7 bases. This CDR3 comprises 15 residues. J lost 6 bases, V lost 5 bases, and 10 bases had no gene match. The germline V gene encodes CDR1 LNHDA and CDR2 SQIVND (reference sequence). The CDR3 DNA sequence: TGTGCCAGTAGTGGGACAGAGACTTCTTCCAATGAGCAGTTCTTC. It translates to CASSGTETSSNEQFF. The whole variable domain, remainder taken from reference TRBV19 and TRBJ2-1, is DGGITQSPKYLFRKEGQNVTLSCEQNLNHDAMYWYRQDPGQGLRLIYYSQIVNDFQKGDIAEGYSVSREKKESFPLTVTSAQKNPTAFYLCASSGTETSSNEQFFGPGTRLTVL.

The chain links TRBV24-1 to TRBJ1-2; D gene ambiguous. Trimming pared 0 bases from V and 8 bases from J, leaving 12 bases between. Germline V gene sequence: CDR1 KGHDR, CDR2 SFDVKD. This CDR3 is 14 amino acids long. The DNA for the CDR3 is TGTGCCACCAGTGATTTGCGAAGTTTCGGAGGCTACACCTTC. The encoded protein is CATSDLRSFGGYTF.

The genes are TRBV6-4 and TRBJ2-3; 8 nucleotides match TRBD2. The CDR3 runs to 15 residues. V gave up 8 bases and J gave up 0 bases; unmatched junction bases: 7. CDR1 MRHNA and CDR2 SNTAGT come from the germline V gene. CDR3 in amino acids: CASAQSGGSTDTQYF. The CDR3, as DNA: TGTGCCAGCGCCCAGAGCGGGGGTAGCACAGATACGCAGTATTTT.

V usage is TRBV29-1 and J usage is TRBJ2-5, with D possibly being TRBD1 or TRBD2 (5 bases each). Looked up from germline, CDR1 is SQVTM and CDR2 is ANQGSEA. The CDR3 totals 13 residues. V lost 0 bases, J lost 5 bases, and 10 bases lay in between. The DNA of the CDR3 is TGCAGCGTTGAAGATCAGTGGGGGGAGACCCAGTACTTC. Protein sequence: CSVEDQWGETQYF.

There are many counts of this clonotype. This sequence joins TRBV7-4 and TRBJ2-5; maybe TRBD2 (6 bases). The CDR3 is 17 residues long. Trimming shortened V by 2 bases and J by 5 bases, and 21 bases separated the two germline ends. Germline V gene sequence: CDR1 SGHVT, CDR2 SQSDAQ. In nucleotides, the CDR3 is TGTGCCAGCAGCTTATTGGCTAAAGGAGGGGATCAGGAGACCCAGTACTTC. This sequence encodes CASSLLAKGGDQETQYF.

The J gene is TRBJ1-2, the V gene TRBV5-6; no clear D. Germline V gene sequence: CDR1 SGHDT, CDR2 YYEEEE. CDR3 size: 13 residues. The V and J ends lost 0 bases and 7 bases respectively, with 10 bases between them. The CDR3 loop is CASSLEWAGGYTF. CDR3 nucleotide sequence: TGTGCCAGCAGCTTGGAATGGGCGGGTGGCTACACCTTC.

This chain connects TRBV20-1 to TRBJ1-2; D unresolved. The CDR3 spans 12 residues. V lost 5 bases, J lost 4 bases, and 11 bases lay in between. The germline V gene encodes CDR1 DFQATT and CDR2 SNEGSKA (reference sequence). The CDR3 region has the DNA TGCAGTGCTCCCCATTGGAGCTATGGCTACACCTTC. This encodes CSAPHWSYGYTF.

A few counts support this clonotype. The CDR3 nucleotides are TGTGCCACCAGTGATTTGTATAGCAATCAGCCCCAGCATTTT. This sequence encodes CATSDLYSNQPQHF. The chain combines TRBV24-1 with TRBJ1-5, with D hard to call. The germline V gene has CDR1 KGHDR and CDR2 SFDVKD. CDR3 length equals 14 residues. V was shortened by 0 bases and J by 0 bases, with 2 bases between the two germline ends.

V gene TRBV7-2 combines with J gene TRBJ2-7; perhaps TRBD1 as D (5 bases). V was trimmed by 7 bases and J by 3 bases, leaving 25 bases between them. Germline CDR1 and CDR2: SGHTA and FQGNSA. This CDR3 is 17 amino acids long. CDR3 nucleotide sequence: TGTGCCAGCACTCTTTATACCCCCGGGCAGGGTCGCTACGAGCAGTACTTC. Its translation: CASTLYTPGQGRYEQYF.